This entry concerns a single TCR beta chain. Its specificity is not known. The data derive from a study of tumor-infiltrating lymphocytes in glioblastoma multiforme. Study results and limitations: RNA-based TCR sequencing may distort clone frequencies, since cells carry unequal TCR transcript numbers.

This CDR3 is 15 amino acids long. The V and J ends lost 0 bases and 7 bases respectively, with 14 bases between them. Germline CDR1 is SGHNT and CDR2 is YYREEE (reference sequence). TCRB libraries came from RNA via three nested multiplex PCR rounds. No unique molecular identifiers were described for these TCRB libraries. From the multiplex PCR reads, TCRdb called clonotypes with MiXCR, one entry per CDR3 protein. The data show about 15,000 distinct CDR3 sequences, around 70% seen once. The sequence derives from a male donor with glioblastoma. This chain uses TRBV5-4 with TRBJ2-1; D remains unclear. Sequenced: brain tumor tissue. CDR3 residues: CASSLGNSRINEQFF. CDR3 DNA sequence: TGTGCCAGCAGCTTGGGGAATAGCCGGATAAATGAGCAGTTCTTC.